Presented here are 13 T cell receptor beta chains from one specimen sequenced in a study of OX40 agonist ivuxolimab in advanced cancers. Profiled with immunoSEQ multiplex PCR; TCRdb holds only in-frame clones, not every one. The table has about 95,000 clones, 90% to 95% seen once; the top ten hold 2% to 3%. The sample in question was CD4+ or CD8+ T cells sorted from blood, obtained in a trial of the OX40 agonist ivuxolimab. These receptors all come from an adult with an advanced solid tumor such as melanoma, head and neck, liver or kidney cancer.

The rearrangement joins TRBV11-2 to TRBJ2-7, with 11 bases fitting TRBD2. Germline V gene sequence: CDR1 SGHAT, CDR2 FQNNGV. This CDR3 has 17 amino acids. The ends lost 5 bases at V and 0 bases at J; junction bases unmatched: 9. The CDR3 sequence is CASSPGTSGPFSYEQYF. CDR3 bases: TGTGCCAGCAGCCCGGGGACTAGCGGACCCTTCTCCTACGAGCAGTACTTC.

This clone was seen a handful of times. CDR3 loop: CAINDGPIYEQYF. The DNA of the CDR3 is TGTGCCATCAACGACGGACCGATCTACGAGCAGTACTTC. The rearrangement joins TRBV10-3 to TRBJ2-7; D is uncertain. V lost 7 bases and J lost 3, with 13 bases in between. The CDR3 extends over 13 amino acids. Germline V CDR1 and CDR2: ENHRY, SYGVKD.

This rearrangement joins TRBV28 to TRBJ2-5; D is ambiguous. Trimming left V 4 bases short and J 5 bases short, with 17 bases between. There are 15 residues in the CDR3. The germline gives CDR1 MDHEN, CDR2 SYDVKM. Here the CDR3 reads CASSSSTSGSETQYF. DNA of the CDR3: TGTGCCAGCAGTTCGTCCACAAGTGGGTCGGAGACCCAGTACTTC.

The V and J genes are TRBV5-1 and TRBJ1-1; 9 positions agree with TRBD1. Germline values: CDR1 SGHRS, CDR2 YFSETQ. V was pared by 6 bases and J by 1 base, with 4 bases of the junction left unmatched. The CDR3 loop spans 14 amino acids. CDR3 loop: CASTGTGQNTEAFF. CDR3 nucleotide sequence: TGCGCCAGCACCGGGACAGGGCAGAACACTGAAGCTTTCTTT. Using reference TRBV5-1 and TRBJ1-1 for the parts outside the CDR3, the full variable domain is KAGVTQTPRYLIKTRGQQVTLSCSPISGHRSVSWYQQTPGQGLQFLFEYFSETQRNKGNFPGRFSGRQFSNSRSEMNVSTLELGDSALYLCASTGTGQNTEAFFGQGTRLTVV.

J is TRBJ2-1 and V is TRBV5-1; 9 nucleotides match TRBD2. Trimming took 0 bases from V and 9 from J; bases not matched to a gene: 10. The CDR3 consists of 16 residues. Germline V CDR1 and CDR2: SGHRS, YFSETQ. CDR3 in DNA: TGCGCCAGCAGCTTGGCCCTGGTTAGCGGGAGTTCTGAGCAGTTCTTC. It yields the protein CASSLALVSGSSEQFF.

CDR3 protein: CASRRPNNEQFF. The CDR3 region has the DNA TGTGCCAGCAGGCGCCCAAACAATGAGCAGTTCTTC. V gene TRBV28 combines with J gene TRBJ2-1; D not certain. The CDR3 contains 12 residues. The V and J ends lost 6 bases and 5 bases respectively, with 8 bases between them. Germline assignment: CDR1 MDHEN and CDR2 SYDVKM.

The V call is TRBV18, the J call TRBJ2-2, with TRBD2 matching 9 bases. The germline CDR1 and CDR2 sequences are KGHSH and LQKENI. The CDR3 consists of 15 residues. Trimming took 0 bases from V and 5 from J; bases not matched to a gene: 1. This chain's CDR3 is CASSPPAGGTGELFF. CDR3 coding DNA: TGTGCCAGCTCACCACCCGCGGGAGGGACCGGGGAGCTGTTTTTT.

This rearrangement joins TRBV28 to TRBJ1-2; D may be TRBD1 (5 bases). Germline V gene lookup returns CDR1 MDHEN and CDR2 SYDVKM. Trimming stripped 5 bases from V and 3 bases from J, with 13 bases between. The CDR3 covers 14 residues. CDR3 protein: CASSAGGGYYGYTF. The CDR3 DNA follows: TGTGCCAGCAGTGCTGGTGGGGGGTACTATGGCTACACCTTC.

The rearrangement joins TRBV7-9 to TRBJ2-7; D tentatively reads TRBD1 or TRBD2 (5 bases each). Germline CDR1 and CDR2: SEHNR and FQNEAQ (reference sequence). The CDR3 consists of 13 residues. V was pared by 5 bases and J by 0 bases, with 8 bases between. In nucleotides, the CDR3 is TGTGCCAGCAGCCGGGACGTCTCCTACGAGCAGTACTTC. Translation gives CASSRDVSYEQYF.

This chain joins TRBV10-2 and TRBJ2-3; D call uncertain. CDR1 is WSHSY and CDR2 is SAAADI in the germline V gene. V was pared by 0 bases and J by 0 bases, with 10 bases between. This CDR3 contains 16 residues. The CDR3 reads CASSESHGLSTDTQYF. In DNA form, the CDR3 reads TGCGCCAGCAGTGAGTCCCATGGCCTGAGCACAGATACGCAGTATTTT.

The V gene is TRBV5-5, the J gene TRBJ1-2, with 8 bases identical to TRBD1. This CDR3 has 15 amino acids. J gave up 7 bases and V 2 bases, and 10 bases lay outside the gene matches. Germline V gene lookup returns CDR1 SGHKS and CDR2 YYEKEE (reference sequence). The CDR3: CASSLTQGAVGGYTF. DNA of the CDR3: TGTGCCAGCAGCTTAACCCAGGGGGCAGTTGGTGGCTACACCTTC.

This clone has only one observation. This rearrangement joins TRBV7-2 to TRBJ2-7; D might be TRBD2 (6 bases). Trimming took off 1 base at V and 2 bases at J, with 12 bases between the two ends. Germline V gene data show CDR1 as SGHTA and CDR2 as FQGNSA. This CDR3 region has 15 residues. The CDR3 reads CASSLGGDSTYEQYF. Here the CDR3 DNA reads TGTGCCAGCAGCTTAGGGGGGGACTCAACCTACGAGCAGTACTTC.

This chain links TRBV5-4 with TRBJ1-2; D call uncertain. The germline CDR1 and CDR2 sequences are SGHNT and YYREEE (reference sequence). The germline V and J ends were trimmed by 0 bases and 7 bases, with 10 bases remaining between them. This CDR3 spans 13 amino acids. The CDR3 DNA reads TGTGCCAGCAGCTTGGGGGTCGAGGGTGGCTACACCTTC. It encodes CASSLGVEGGYTF.